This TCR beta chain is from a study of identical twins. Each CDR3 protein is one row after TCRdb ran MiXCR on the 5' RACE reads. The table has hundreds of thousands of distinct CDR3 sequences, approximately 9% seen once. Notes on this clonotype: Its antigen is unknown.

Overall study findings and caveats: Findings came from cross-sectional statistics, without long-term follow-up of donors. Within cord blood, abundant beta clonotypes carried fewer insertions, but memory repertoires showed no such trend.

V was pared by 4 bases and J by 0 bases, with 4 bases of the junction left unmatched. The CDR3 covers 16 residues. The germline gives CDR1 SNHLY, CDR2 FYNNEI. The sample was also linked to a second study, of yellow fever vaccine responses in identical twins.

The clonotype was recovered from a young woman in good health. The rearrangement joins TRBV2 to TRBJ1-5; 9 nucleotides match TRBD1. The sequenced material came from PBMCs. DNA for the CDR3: TGTGCCAGCAGTGCGGACAGGGGAAATAGCAATCAGCCCCAGCATTTT. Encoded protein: CASSADRGNSNQPQHF.